Listed below are T cell receptor beta chains from one sample, sequenced in a study of blood T cell repertoires in COVID-19. Assay: immunoSEQ multiplex PCR; the TCRdb copy retains only in-frame clones and omits some. The table records some 60,000 clones, 82% of them present only once. The sequenced material came from peripheral blood. These receptor sequences come from a human donor in a cohort sampled during active COVID-19. Both conserved end residues are part of each CDR3. Each record gives: clone size, V gene, J gene, D gene, CDR3 protein, CDR3 DNA. D genes are given only for firm matches. Only some rows state a clone size, as once, few, many or a class for expanded clones.

-	TRBV2	TRBJ1-1	-	CASILEGSTEAFF	TGTGCCAGCATTCTAGAGGGAAGCACTGAAGCTTTCTTT
-	TRBV12-3/TRBV12-4	TRBJ2-2	-	CASSLGVTGELFF	TGTGCCAGCAGTTTGGGCGTGACCGGGGAGCTGTTTTTT
many	TRBV11-2	TRBJ1-1	-	CASSFATPEAFF	TGTGCCAGCAGCTTTGCGACACCTGAAGCTTTCTTT
few	TRBV3-1/TRBV3-2	TRBJ2-5	TRBD2	CASSQATGGGQETQYF	TGTGCCAGCAGCCAAGCCACCGGGGGGGGACAAGAGACCCAGTACTTC
few	TRBV2	TRBJ2-5	TRBD1	CASRGQGRETQYF	TGTGCCAGCAGAGGACAGGGAAGGGAGACCCAGTACTTC
-	TRBV28	TRBJ2-2	-	CASRPAGKWNTGELFF	TGTGCCAGCAGACCTGCGGGGAAATGGAACACCGGGGAGCTGTTTTTT
-	TRBV5-1	TRBJ1-1	TRBD1	CASSRQGGGNTEAFF	TGCGCCAGCAGCAGACAGGGGGGAGGGAACACTGAAGCTTTCTTT
few	TRBV5-6	TRBJ1-1	-	CASSLTGRGAEAFF	TGTGCCAGCAGCTTGACCGGGAGAGGGGCTGAAGCTTTCTTT
-	TRBV19	TRBJ1-5	-	CASSGLAGQPQHF	TGTGCCAGTAGTGGATTAGCGGGTCAGCCCCAGCATTTT
-	TRBV19	TRBJ2-1	TRBD2	CASSIRAGGTYNEQFF	TGTGCCAGTAGTATCCGAGCGGGGGGGACCTACAATGAGCAGTTCTTC
-	TRBV9	TRBJ2-5	-	CASGRVGETQYF	TGTGCCAGCGGCAGGGTCGGGGAGACCCAGTACTTC
-	TRBV27	TRBJ2-5	TRBD1	CASRQGVETQYF	TGTGCCAGTCGACAGGGGGTGGAGACCCAGTACTTC